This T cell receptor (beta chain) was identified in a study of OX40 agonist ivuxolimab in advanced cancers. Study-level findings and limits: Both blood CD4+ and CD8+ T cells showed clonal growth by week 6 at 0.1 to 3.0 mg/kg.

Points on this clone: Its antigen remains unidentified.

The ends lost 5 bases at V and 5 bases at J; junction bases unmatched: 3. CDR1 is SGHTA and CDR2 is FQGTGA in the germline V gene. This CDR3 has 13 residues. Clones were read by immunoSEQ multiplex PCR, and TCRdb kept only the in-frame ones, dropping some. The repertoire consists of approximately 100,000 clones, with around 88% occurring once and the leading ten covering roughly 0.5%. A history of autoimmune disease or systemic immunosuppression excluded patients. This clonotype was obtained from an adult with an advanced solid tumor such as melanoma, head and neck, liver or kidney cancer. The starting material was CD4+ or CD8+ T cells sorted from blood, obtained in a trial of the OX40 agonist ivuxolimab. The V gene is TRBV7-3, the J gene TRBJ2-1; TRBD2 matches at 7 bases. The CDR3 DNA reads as TGTGCCAGCAGCCCCGGGGGGAACAATGAGCAGTTCTTC. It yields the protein CASSPGGNNEQFF. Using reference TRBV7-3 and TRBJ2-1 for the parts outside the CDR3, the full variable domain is GAGVSQTPSNKVTEKGKYVELRCDPISGHTALYWYRQSLGQGPEFLIYFQGTGAADDSGLPNDRFFAVRPEGSVSTLKIQRTERGDSAVYLCASSPGGNNEQFFGPGTRLTVL.